This record covers a single TCR beta chain. This sample is part of a study of T cell responses to AZD1222 COVID-19 vaccine. This table comes from immunoSEQ multiplex PCR, and its TCRdb copy is limited to in-frame clones, with some not included. Among over 100,000 clones listed, roughly 89% were seen once. The material sequenced was peripheral blood, taken on day 0 of AZD1222 vaccination. This TCR was recovered from an adult in good health.

CDR3 DNA sequence: TGTGCCAGTAGTATAGATATAACAGGGCCCACTGAAGCTTTCTTT. This translates into CASSIDITGPTEAFF. The chain links TRBV19 to TRBJ1-1; D is possibly TRBD1 (6 bases). This CDR3 spans 15 amino acids. V was trimmed by 0 bases and J by 4 bases, leaving 12 bases between them. The germline V gene has CDR1 LNHDA and CDR2 SQIVND (reference sequence).